Shown below are 2 T cell receptor beta chains from a single sample sequenced in a study of CD8+CD57+ T cells in acquired aplastic anemia. Profiling that covered TCR beta VDJ and CDR3 relied on genomic DNA as its template. TCRdb used MiXCR to reprocess the reads, holding one entry per CDR3 protein. The table lists 150,000 to 200,000 distinct CDR3 sequences, 64% of them singletons, with about 43% in the top ten. Sample: sorted CD4+, CD8+, or CD8+CD57+ T cells (not recorded which) from PBMCs. These receptor sequences come from a human donor with severe aplastic anemia or a healthy control (not recorded which).

This sequence joins TRBV24-1 and TRBJ2-3; 7 bases are a match to TRBD1. CDR1 and CDR2 (germline): KGHDR, SFDVKD. The CDR3 totals 13 residues. J gave up 13 bases and V 3 bases, and 9 bases lay outside the gene matches. The CDR3 spells CATSDGPGGSEYF. In DNA form, the CDR3 reads TGTGCCACCAGTGATGGCCCAGGGGGATCTGAGTATTTT.

The chain employs TRBV7-8 and TRBJ1-1; D is unresolved. The CDR3 extends over 13 amino acids. Germline V gene data show CDR1 as SGHVS and CDR2 as FQNEAQ. Deletions cut 5 bases from V and 0 bases from J, with 7 bases between. The CDR3 reads CASSAKVNTEAFF. CDR3 bases: TGTGCCAGCAGCGCTAAGGTGAACACTGAAGCTTTCTTT.